This TCR beta chain comes out of a study of blood T cell repertoires in COVID-19. Study in general: COVID-19 samples collected from the United States, Italy and Spain covered acute and convalescent phases.

This clone was picked up one time. Generated by immunoSEQ multiplex PCR, the TCRdb table keeps only in-frame clones and is missing some. The sample holds 200,000 to 250,000 clones, about 84% seen once. The source material was PBMCs or T cells enriched from blood (not recorded which). This receptor was obtained from a woman between 50 and 59 years old who had recovered from COVID-19.

CDR3: CASSRGATPNTEAFF. As DNA, the CDR3 is TGTGCCAGCAGCCGTGGGGCTACACCGAACACTGAAGCTTTCTTT. This chain uses TRBV5-6 with TRBJ1-1, with D possibly matching TRBD1 (5 bases). The V gene's germline CDR1 is SGHDT and CDR2 YYEEEE. Trimming removed 4 bases from V and 1 base from J, with 14 bases in between. The CDR3 runs to 15 residues.